The clone carrying this TCR beta chain was observed a few times. The data derive from a study of T-cell reconstitution after alpha-beta-depleted transplantation in children. The library targeted TCRbeta and was prepared with unique molecular identifiers. MiXCR, run by TCRdb on the PCR reads, gives a single entry per CDR3 protein. The sample holds roughly 200,000 distinct CDR3 sequences, roughly 11% seen once. The CDR3 totals 12 residues. V dropped 4 bases and J dropped 7; count of bases not matched to a gene: 2. Germline V gene data show CDR1 as GTSNPN and CDR2 as SVGIG (reference sequence). This receptor was identified in a child in the first two years of life with acute myeloid leukemia, due to receive a stem cell transplant. Source: PBMCs, taken before TCRalphabeta/CD19-depleted stem cell transplant. The V gene is TRBV30, the J gene TRBJ2-1; 9 nucleotides line up with TRBD1. CDR3 nucleotides: TGTGCCTGGAATGACAGGGGGAATGAGCAGTTCTTC. Its protein is CAWNDRGNEQFF.